This TCR beta chain was retrieved from a study of molecular identifiers for immune sequencing clone quantification. Study overall: Replicates involved a five-way split of RNA from approximately 20,000 or 100,000 naive CD8 cells, with sequencing of four.

Previously described methods and listed TCR primers produced bulk TCR libraries. TCRdb re-analysed the PCR reads in MiXCR, keeping a single row per CDR3 protein. The top ten clones hold roughly 0.83% of a sample with about 640,000 distinct CDR3 sequences, about 20% of them seen once. Sequenced sample: naive CD8+ T cells from blood, with Jurkat cell RNA spiked in. Documented subset: FACS-sorted CD8+CD4-CCR7+CD45RA+ naive T cells. The clonotype originates from a human donor in good health. Some libraries in this study had Jurkat cell RNA spiked in.

Here the CDR3 reads CASSLGPFVWEQYF. The CDR3 DNA is TGTGCCAGCAGTTTAGGGCCGTTCGTCTGGGAGCAGTACTTC. This chain connects TRBV12-3 or TRBV12-4 to TRBJ2-7; D remains unclear. CDR3 length: 14 residues. V was trimmed by 1 base and J by 7 bases, leaving 14 bases between them.